The T cell receptor (beta chain) described here comes from a study of CD8+ T cells in alopecia areata. Treatment indicated: oral pan-JAK inhibitor, 5-10 mg twice daily. RNA extraction was followed by reverse transcription into cDNA, which acted as the sequencing template. Clones were read by immunoSEQ multiplex PCR, and TCRdb kept only the in-frame ones, dropping some. This sample has some 220,000 clones, with roughly 56% found just once. This specimen consisted of CD4+ T cells sorted from blood, obtained at week 4, from a patient treated with tofacitinib. This TCR derives from a human donor with alopecia areata.

The CDR3 sequence: CSVITYAEAFF. DNA of the CDR3: TGCAGCGTCATAACTTACGCTGAAGCTTTCTTT. The V call is TRBV29-1, the J call TRBJ1-1; unclear D gene. Trimming left V 6 bases short and J 6 bases short, with 11 bases between. CDR1 is SQVTM and CDR2 is ANQGSEA in the germline V gene. The CDR3 length is 11 residues.